This T cell receptor beta chain appears in the sequencing data of a study of OX40 agonist ivuxolimab in advanced cancers. For the study at large: Patients were dosed with the agonistic anti-OX40 (CD134) antibody ivuxolimab. Overall study results and limits: With doses of 0.1 to 3.0 mg/kg, CD4+ and CD8+ blood T cells had undergone clonal expansion by week 6.

The CDR3 covers 15 residues. In germline, CDR1 is SGHRS, CDR2 YFSETQ. J lost 4 bases, V lost 0 bases, and 2 bases had no gene match. The assay was immunoSEQ multiplex PCR, and TCRdb's table has in-frame clones only and misses some. The sample holds about 95,000 clones, roughly 90% seen once. The count of this clone is one. Its specificity is unknown. This clonotype was obtained from an adult with an advanced solid tumor such as melanoma, head and neck, liver or kidney cancer. The chain combines TRBV5-1 with TRBJ2-3; TRBD1 aligns across 10 bases. Sequencing was performed on CD4+ or CD8+ T cells sorted from blood, taken in a trial of the OX40 agonist ivuxolimab. The CDR3 loop reads CASSLVGQGADTQYF. CDR3 bases: TGCGCCAGCAGCTTGGTTGGACAGGGGGCAGATACGCAGTATTTT.